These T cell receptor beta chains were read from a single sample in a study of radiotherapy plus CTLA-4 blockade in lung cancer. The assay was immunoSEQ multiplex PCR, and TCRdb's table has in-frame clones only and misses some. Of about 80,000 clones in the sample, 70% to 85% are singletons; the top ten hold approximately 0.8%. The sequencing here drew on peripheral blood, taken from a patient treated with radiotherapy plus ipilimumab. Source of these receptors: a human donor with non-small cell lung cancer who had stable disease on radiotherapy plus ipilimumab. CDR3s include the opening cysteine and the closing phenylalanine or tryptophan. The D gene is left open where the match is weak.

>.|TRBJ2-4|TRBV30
CAWSGPDRMVAKNIQYF
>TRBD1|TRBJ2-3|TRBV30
CAWTLPGQRLGGTDTQYF
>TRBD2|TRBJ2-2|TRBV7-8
CASRVTSGRGTGELFF
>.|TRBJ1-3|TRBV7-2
CASSYQVGGGISGNTIYF
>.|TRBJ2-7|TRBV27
CASSPRTTSYEQYF
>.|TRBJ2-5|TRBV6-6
CASSPKETQYF
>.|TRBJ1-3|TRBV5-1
CASSPSSTGNTIYF
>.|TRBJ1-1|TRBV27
CASSFRQTATEAFF
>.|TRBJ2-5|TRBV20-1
CSALGVETQYF
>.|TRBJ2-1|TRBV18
CASSPLSSYNEQFF
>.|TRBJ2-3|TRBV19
CASRGLLPDTQYF
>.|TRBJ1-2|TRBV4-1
CASSQDAYGYTF
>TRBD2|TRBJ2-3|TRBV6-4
CASSSTSGGTDTQYF
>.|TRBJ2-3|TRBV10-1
CASSDESETGRRDTQYF
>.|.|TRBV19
CASSTAGTHSYEQYF
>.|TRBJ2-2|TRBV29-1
CSGSWSGAPPAGELFF
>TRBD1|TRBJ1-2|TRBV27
CASSSTGIYGYTF
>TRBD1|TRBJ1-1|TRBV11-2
CASSLWTGEAFF
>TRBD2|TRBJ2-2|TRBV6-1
CASSTGGGPTGELFF
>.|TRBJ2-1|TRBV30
CAWTPGLGEQFF
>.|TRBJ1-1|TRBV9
CASSVAPPAAFPATWAFF
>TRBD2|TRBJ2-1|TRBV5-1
CASSPGNGGAYNEQFF
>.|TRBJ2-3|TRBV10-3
CATENPLSRTDTQYF
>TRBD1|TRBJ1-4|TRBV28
CAGSTGIHEKLFF
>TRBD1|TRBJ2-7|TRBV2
CASSGQGASNYEQYF
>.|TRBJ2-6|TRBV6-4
CASSASSGAGANVLTF
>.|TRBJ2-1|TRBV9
CASSVEGSNNEQFF
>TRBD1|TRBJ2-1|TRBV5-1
CASSLARGPGNEQFF
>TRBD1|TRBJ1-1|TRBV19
CASSAGTGTYLNTEAFF
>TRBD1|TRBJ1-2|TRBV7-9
CASSFDRGANYGYTF
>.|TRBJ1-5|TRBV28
CASSLRRGNQPQHF
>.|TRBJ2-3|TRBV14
CASSRVLTGETQYF
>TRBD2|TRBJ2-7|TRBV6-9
CANLAGGTYEQYF
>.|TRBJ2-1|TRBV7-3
CASSPSGETGFNEQFF
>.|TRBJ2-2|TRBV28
CASSPGGVAGSTGELFF
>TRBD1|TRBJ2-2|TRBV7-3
CASSLRGQVNTGELFF
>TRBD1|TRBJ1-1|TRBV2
CASIRLAGGNTEAFF
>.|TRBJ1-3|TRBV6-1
CASSETDRNTIYF
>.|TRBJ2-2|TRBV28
CASSTAGSTGELFF
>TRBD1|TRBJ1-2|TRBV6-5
CASSAAPGQYGYTF
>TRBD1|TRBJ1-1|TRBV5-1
CASSLAGGGQGTEAFF
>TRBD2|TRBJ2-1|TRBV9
CASSAEVAGVGEQFF
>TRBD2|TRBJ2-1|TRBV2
CASSAWGGPTLRRRNEQFF
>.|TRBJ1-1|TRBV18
CASSGPGTGGTEAFF
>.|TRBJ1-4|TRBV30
CAWSADSEKLFF
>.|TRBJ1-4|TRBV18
CTSSPSAGSNEKLFF
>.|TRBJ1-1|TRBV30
CAWMYTEAFF
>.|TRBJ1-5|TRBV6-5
CASRSGRDTLWPQHF
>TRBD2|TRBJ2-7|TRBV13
CASSASVGTSGVTLYEQYF
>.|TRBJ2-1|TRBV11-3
CASSRGRGREREQFF